One sample yielded the 5 T cell receptor beta chains listed below, sequenced in a study of T cell changes during pregnancy in multiple sclerosis (dated by TCRdb to the late 2010s). Receptors were amplified or captured by the immunoSEQ multiplex PCR assay. TCRdb carries this immuneACCESS record with in-frame sequences only. Its versions omit some clonotypes, under half of them owing to an unresolved V gene in the studies checked, with the rest unexplained. The sample records tens of thousands of clones, roughly 93% of which are singletons. More than 2.5% of the sample comes from the top ten. The sample in question was peripheral blood, obtained in the second trimester of pregnancy. Receptors originate from a female donor with multiple sclerosis, enrolled in a pregnancy study.

The rearrangement uses TRBV27 and TRBJ1-5; no firm D call. The germline gives CDR1 MNHEY, CDR2 SMNVEV (reference sequence). The V and J ends lost 8 bases and 0 bases respectively, with 17 bases between them. The CDR3 sequence is 16 residues long. CDR3 bases: TGTGCCAGCCCCCGATACCCGAACAGTAGCAATCAGCCCCAGCATTTT. Translated: CASPRYPNSSNQPQHF.

This clone showed up just once. The gene calls are TRBV6-5 and TRBJ2-7; D is perhaps TRBD1 (6 bases). The germline V and J ends were trimmed by 0 bases and 2 bases, with 11 bases remaining between them. CDR1 is MNHEY, CDR2 SVGAGI, per germline. This CDR3 spans 15 amino acids. CDR3 DNA sequence: TGTGCCAGCAGTTACTCCCAGGACAGCCCCTACGAGCAGTACTTC. It specifies CASSYSQDSPYEQYF.

The table lists this clone with a count of one. The rearrangement links TRBV15 to TRBJ2-3; 10 bases are shared with TRBD1. J was trimmed by 6 bases and V by 8 bases; bases with no gene match: 11. The CDR3 spans 15 residues. Germline assignment: CDR1 LNHNV and CDR2 YYDKDF (reference sequence). CDR3 protein: CATQSPGQGRDTQYF. The CDR3 nucleotides are TGTGCCACCCAATCACCGGGACAGGGGCGGGATACGCAGTATTTT.

The chain links TRBV5-4 to TRBJ2-7; tentative D call: TRBD2 (6 bases). Looked up from germline, CDR1 is SGHNT and CDR2 is YYREEE (reference sequence). This CDR3 comprises 15 residues. Trimming removed 2 bases at V and 4 bases at J, with 16 bases between. As DNA, the CDR3 is TGTGCCAGCAGCTTAATAGCGGATGACGCATACGAGCAGTACTTC. Translation gives CASSLIADDAYEQYF.

The chain is built from TRBV18 and TRBJ2-7; D possibly corresponds to TRBD2 (5 bases). Germline V gives CDR1 KGHSH, CDR2 LQKENI. The CDR3 extends over 13 amino acids. Trimming left V 0 bases short and J 7 bases short, with 10 bases between. CDR3 amino acids: CASSPPGPGEQYF. The CDR3 nucleotides are TGTGCCAGCTCACCACCGGGCCCGGGGGAGCAGTACTTC.